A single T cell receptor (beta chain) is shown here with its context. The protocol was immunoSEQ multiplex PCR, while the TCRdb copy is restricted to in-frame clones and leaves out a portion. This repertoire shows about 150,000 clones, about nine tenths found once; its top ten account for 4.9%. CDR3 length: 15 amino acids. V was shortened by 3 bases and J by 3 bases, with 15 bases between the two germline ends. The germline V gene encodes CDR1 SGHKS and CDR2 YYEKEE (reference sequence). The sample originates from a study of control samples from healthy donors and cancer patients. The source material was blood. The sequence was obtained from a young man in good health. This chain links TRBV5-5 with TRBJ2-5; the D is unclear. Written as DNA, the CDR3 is TGTGCCAGCAGCTCATCTGCTACAGCCAAAGAGACCCAGTACTTC. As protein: CASSSSATAKETQYF. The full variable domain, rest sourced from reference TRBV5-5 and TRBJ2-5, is DAGVTQSPTHLIKTRGQQVTLRCSPISGHKSVSWYQQVLGQGPQFIFQYYEKEERGRGNFPDRFSARQFPNYSSELNVNALLLGDSALYLCASSSSATAKETQYFGPGTRLLVL.